A single sample is the source of the 9 T cell receptor beta chains below, sequenced in a study of blood T cell repertoires in COVID-19. The assay was immunoSEQ multiplex PCR, and TCRdb's table has in-frame clones only and misses some. This table has over 350,000 clones, around 89% appearing once. Sequenced input: peripheral blood. The origin of the receptors is a young woman with acute or convalescent COVID-19.

V and J are TRBV27 and TRBJ2-3; D possibly corresponds to TRBD1 (6 bases). The V gene's germline CDR1 is MNHEY and CDR2 SMNVEV (reference sequence). Trimming stripped 3 bases from V and 1 base from J, with 14 bases between. The CDR3 has 16 amino acids. In DNA, the CDR3 is TGTGCCAGCAGTTTCCTATTGAGGACAGGCACAGATACGCAGTATTTT. It encodes CASSFLLRTGTDTQYF.

The sample holds one count of this clone. The chain employs TRBV3-1 (or the pseudogene TRBV3-2) and TRBJ2-1; unclear D gene. This CDR3 contains 13 residues. The V gene's germline CDR1 is LGHDT and CDR2 YNNKEL (reference sequence). Between the trimmed V and J ends, which lost 5 bases and 9 bases, there was a span of 14 bases. The CDR3 DNA reads as TGTGCCAGCAGCAACCCTAACGCTGGTGAGCAGTTCTTC. Residues: CASSNPNAGEQFF.

The chain recombines TRBV5-6 with TRBJ2-3; D is unresolved. Trimming removed 0 bases at V and 3 bases at J, with 5 bases between. The V gene's germline CDR1 is SGHDT and CDR2 YYEEEE. This CDR3 region has 13 residues. The CDR3 DNA is TGTGCCAGCAGCTTGGGTTCAACAGATACGCAGTATTTT. Amino acids: CASSLGSTDTQYF.

The V and J genes are TRBV7-8 and TRBJ1-2; D not resolved. Per germline, CDR1 SGHVS and CDR2 FQNEAQ. The CDR3 is 13 amino acids. V was pared by 3 bases and J by 4 bases, with 9 bases between. The DNA of the CDR3 is TGTGCCAGCAGCTTTAACAGCCGCTATGGCTACACCTTC. The encoded protein is CASSFNSRYGYTF.

V gene TRBV28 combines with J gene TRBJ1-1, with a tentative D call TRBD1 (5 bases). The V and J ends lost 6 bases and 5 bases respectively, with 25 bases between them. Per the germline V gene, CDR1 is MDHEN and CDR2 is SYDVKM. There are 17 residues in the CDR3. CDR3 DNA: TGTGCCAGCAGAGCCTCAGGCGGAGGGGCCGTGAGGACTGAAGCTTTCTTT. Its translation is CASRASGGGAVRTEAFF.

Concerning this clone: In the same sample, other DNA sequences code for this CDR3. The chain is built from TRBV12-3 or TRBV12-4 and TRBJ1-1; no clear D gene. The CDR3 spans 12 residues. Between the trimmed V and J ends, which lost 6 bases and 0 bases, there was a span of 5 bases. CDR3 sequence reads: CASRSMNTEAFF. Here the CDR3 DNA reads TGTGCCAGCAGGTCCATGAACACTGAAGCTTTCTTT.

The chain carries TRBV4-2 and TRBJ2-2; TRBD2 aligns across 9 bases. This CDR3 comprises 17 residues. J gave up 2 bases and V 1 base, and 5 bases lay outside the gene matches. Germline loops: CDR1 LGHNA, CDR2 YNFKEQ. The DNA for the CDR3 is TGTGCCAGCAGCCAAGTATTAGCGGGGGCCAACACCGGGGAGCTGTTTTTT. The encoded protein is CASSQVLAGANTGELFF.

The chain carries TRBV28 and TRBJ1-4; 7 bases fit TRBD1. V lost 5 bases and J lost 7; bases outside the gene matches: 10. Per germline, CDR1 MDHEN and CDR2 SYDVKM. CDR3 size: 15 residues. CDR3 nucleotide sequence: TGTGCCAGCAGTCCACAGGGGAGTGGGGTTGAAAAACTGTTTTTT. Its translation: CASSPQGSGVEKLFF. The full variable domain, its missing parts supplied by reference TRBV28 and TRBJ1-4, is DVKVTQSSRYLVKRTGEKVFLECVQDMDHENMFWYRQDPGLGLRLIYFSYDVKMKEKGDIPEGYSVSREKKERFSLILESASTNQTSMYLCASSPQGSGVEKLFFGSGTQLSVL.

V usage is TRBV4-1 and J usage is TRBJ1-1; D gene ambiguous. V was cut by 0 bases and J by 8 bases, with 13 bases left in between. The CDR3 has 14 residues. Germline lookup yields CDR1 MGHRA and CDR2 YSYEKL. CDR3 residues: CASSQESGLLEAFF. The DNA of the CDR3 is TGCGCCAGCAGCCAAGAGAGCGGACTACTAGAAGCTTTCTTT.